Detailed here is one T cell receptor (beta chain). Antigen specificity is unknown. Treatment: randomized to nivolumab then ipilimumab (arm A) or the reverse (arm B). The data originate from a study of sequential checkpoint blockade in melanoma. The repertoire was sequenced with immunoSEQ multiplex PCR; TCRdb's copy has only in-frame clones and lacks some. This sample has about 2,300 clones, with around a third found just once. The V gene lost 5 bases and the J gene lost 5 bases, with 18 bases spanning the gap. Germline CDR1 reads LNHDA; CDR2 reads SQIVND (reference sequence). The CDR3 sequence is 15 residues long. Study results and limitations: Response in arm A was associated with pretreatment TIL clonality. Mutational load did not correlate with tumor T-cell fraction or clonality. About 30 times likelier clinical benefit followed increased tumor T-cell fraction and clonality.

This specimen consisted of tumor tissue (inferred from file names), obtained from a patient given nivolumab and ipilimumab in sequence. The chain couples TRBV19 to TRBJ2-5; no clear D. The clonotype originates from a human donor with melanoma. For the CDR3, the DNA is TGTGCCAGTAGTCCCTCACGGTCTAAAGGGGAGACCCAGTACTTC. It specifies CASSPSRSKGETQYF.